These T cell receptor beta chains were read from a single sample in a study of cytotoxic CD8 clonotypes in ibrutinib-treated CLL. Sequencing used immunoSEQ multiplex PCR; TCRdb keeps in-frame clones, though not all of them. This sample has nearly 300,000 clones; 70% to 80% occur once, and the top ten carry around 5.3%. The sequencing used PBMCs, collected at disease progression, from a patient treated with ibrutinib. The source is a human donor with chronic lymphocytic leukemia. CDR3s include the opening cysteine and the closing phenylalanine or tryptophan. The order of the fields is V gene, clone size, D gene, J gene, CDR3 protein, CDR3 DNA. D genes are given only for firm matches. Clone size is not always given. Where it is, it says once, few, many or a class for expanded clones.

TRBV19	NA	NA	TRBJ1-5	CASSISVPLSNQPQHF	NA
TRBV4-1	NA	NA	TRBJ1-6	CASSQVGGLKSPLHF	TGCGCCAGCAGCCAAGTAGGAGGGTTAAAGTCACCCCTCCACTTT
TRBV7-9	NA	TRBD1	TRBJ2-5	CASSSLRQGQETQYF	TGTGCCAGCAGCTCGCTGAGACAGGGGCAAGAGACCCAGTACTTC
TRBV28	NA	NA	TRBJ1-2	CASRVRGGNYGYTF	TGTGCCAGCAGAGTTCGGGGGGGAAACTATGGCTACACCTTC
TRBV28	NA	TRBD2	TRBJ2-7	CASSHLAGGRYEQYF	TGTGCCAGCAGTCATCTAGCGGGAGGGCGGTACGAGCAGTACTTC
TRBV10-3	NA	TRBD1	TRBJ1-2	CAIMGERTGDYGYTF	TGTGCCATCATGGGAGAGAGGACAGGAGACTATGGCTACACCTTC
TRBV7-2	NA	NA	TRBJ2-5	CASSLGVQETQYF	TGTGCCAGCAGCTTGGGGGTCCAAGAGACCCAGTACTTC
TRBV5-4	few	TRBD1	TRBJ2-7	CASSKDRGLSYEQYF	TGTGCCAGCAGCAAGGACAGGGGGCTCTCCTACGAGCAGTACTTC
TRBV7-6	NA	NA	TRBJ2-3	CASSPGAQGLDGRNLDTQYF	TGTGCCAGCAGCCCGGGGGCCCAGGGGCTGGACGGGAGGAATTTAGATACGCAGTATTTT
TRBV25-1	once	NA	TRBJ2-1	CASSAGGVPYNEQFF	TGTGCCAGCAGTGCGGGTGGGGTACCCTACAATGAGCAGTTCTTC
TRBV5-6	NA	TRBD2	TRBJ2-1	CASSTSGRNEQFF	TGTGCCAGCAGTACTAGCGGGAGGAATGAGCAGTTCTTC